Listed below are T cell receptor beta chains from one sample, sequenced in a study of read filtering for tumor transcriptome and immune sequencing. A single record per CDR3 protein comes from TCRdb applying MiXCR to the reads. The profile shows 45,000 to 55,000 distinct CDR3 sequences, around a fifth of them singletons. Sequencing used a population of CD138-negative cells sorted from bone marrow. These receptor sequences come from a donor aged 40 or older with multiple myeloma. Both conserved end residues are part of each CDR3. A D gene is named only where the DNA matches it firmly. Rows may omit the clone size; those that give it use once, few, many or a size class.

TRBV3-1	TRBD1	many	TRBJ2-1	CASSLSVGGNYNEQFF	TGTGCCAGCAGCCTCTCCGTAGGGGGCAACTACAATGAGCAGTTCTTC
TRBV12-3/TRBV12-4	TRBD2	NA	TRBJ2-3	CASSFPSGRVPGTQYF	TGTGCCAGCAGTTTCCCTAGCGGGAGGGTGCCAGGTACGCAGTATTTT
TRBV12-3/TRBV12-4	NA	many	TRBJ2-1	CASSYKVDNEQFF	TGTGCCAGCAGCTACAAAGTTGACAATGAGCAGTTCTTC
TRBV29-1	TRBD1	many	TRBJ2-2	CSARQGTGELFF	TGCAGCGCCCGACAGGGAACCGGGGAGCTGTTTTTT
TRBV12-3/TRBV12-4	NA	many	TRBJ1-6	CASSHAVIDNSPLHF	TGTGCCAGCAGTCATGCGGTAATCGATAATTCACCCCTCCACTTT
TRBV16	NA	many	TRBJ1-5	CASSQSLDQPQHF	TGTGCCAGCAGCCAATCTCTGGATCAGCCCCAGCATTTT
TRBV18	NA	NA	TRBJ2-5	CASSPPSEETQYF	TGTGCCAGCTCACCACCGTCGGAGGAGACCCAGTACTTC
TRBV20-1	TRBD1	few	TRBJ2-3	CSALRQGSSTDTQYF	TGCAGTGCCCTGAGACAGGGTTCTAGCACAGATACGCAGTATTTT
TRBV11-2	NA	medium-sized	TRBJ2-7	CASGLTGHEQYF	TGTGCCAGCGGCCTGACAGGCCACGAGCAGTACTTC
TRBV28	NA	many	TRBJ1-1	CASTPFRAAFRGNTEAFF	TGTGCCAGCACCCCATTTAGGGCGGCCTTTCGGGGGAACACTGAAGCTTTCTTT
TRBV23-1	TRBD2	many	TRBJ2-1	CASMDPLKLASNEQFF	TGCGCCAGCATGGATCCCTTAAAACTAGCGAGCAATGAGCAGTTCTTC
TRBV29-1	NA	many	TRBJ2-5	CSTRGSDQETQYF	TGCAGCACTAGAGGGTCGGATCAAGAGACCCAGTACTTC
TRBV10-3	NA	many	TRBJ2-1	CAIKVSGHQYNEQFF	TGTGCCATCAAGGTTTCGGGACACCAATACAATGAGCAGTTCTTC
TRBV5-1	TRBD1	NA	TRBJ1-1	CASSLPGQGVHTEAPF	TGCGCCAGCAGCTTACCGGGACAGGGCGTCCACACTGAAGCTCCCTTT
TRBV4-1	NA	NA	TRBJ2-3	CASQRATGTDTQYF	TGCGCCAGCCAGAGGGCCACCGGCACAGATACGCAGTATTTT
TRBV19	NA	few	TRBJ1-5	CASTPYGNNNQPQHF	TGTGCCAGTACCCCATACGGTAACAACAATCAGCCCCAGCATTTT
TRBV12-3/TRBV12-4	TRBD2	NA	TRBJ2-5	CASSAGVETLYF	TGTGCCAGCAGCGCGGGAGTGGAGACCCTGTACTTC
TRBV7-3	NA	many	TRBJ2-3	CASSLQGLVPTDTQYF	TGTGCCAGCAGCTTGCAGGGATTGGTTCCCACAGATACGCAGTATTTT
TRBV29-1	TRBD1	many	TRBJ1-2	CSVPTPGGQGYTF	TGCAGCGTCCCCACCCCAGGAGGACAGGGGTACACCTTC
TRBV12-5	TRBD2	few	TRBJ2-1	CASGLVSGGSSYF	TGTGCTAGTGGTTTGGTATCCGGCGGGAGTAGTTATTTC
TRBV4-1	NA	many	TRBJ1-2	CASSQVANYGYTF	TGCGCCAGCAGCCAAGTGGCTAACTATGGCTACACCTTC
TRBV12-3/TRBV12-4	NA	many	TRBJ1-1	CASSHQPQNTEAFF	TGTGCCAGCAGTCACCAACCCCAGAACACTGAAGCTTTCTTT
TRBV20-1	TRBD2	NA	TRBJ2-3	CSAWTSGRRYF	TGCAGTGCTTGGACTAGCGGGAGGAGGTATTTT
TRBV6-6	TRBD1	many	TRBJ2-7	CASSQFGTADPVYEQYF	TGTGCCAGCAGTCAATTCGGGACAGCCGATCCAGTCTACGAGCAGTACTTC
TRBV24-1	NA	many	TRBJ1-5	CATSDGSTVHTNQPQHF	TGTGCCACCAGTGATGGAAGCACAGTACACACCAATCAGCCCCAGCATTTT
TRBV7-2	TRBD2	many	TRBJ2-2	CASSEGSSGEPFF	TGTGCCAGCAGCGAAGGGTCAAGCGGGGAGCCGTTTTTT
TRBV3-1	NA	NA	TRBJ1-2	CASSQEGAPHYGYTF	TGTGCCAGCAGCCAAGAGGGGGCGCCTCACTATGGCTACACCTTC
TRBV21-1	NA	many	TRBJ2-1	CASSKEGEKRKNYNEQFF	TGTGCCAGCAGCAAAGAGGGGGAGAAGCGGAAGAATTACAATGAGCAGTTCTTC
TRBV2	NA	many	TRBJ2-2	CASIWGNTGELFF	TGTGCCAGCATCTGGGGGAACACCGGGGAGCTGTTTTTT
TRBV20-1	NA	NA	TRBJ1-6	CSAREAGTLYNSPPLF	TGCAGTGCCCGGGAGGCAGGGACTCTCTATAATTCACCCCCCCTCTTT
TRBV5-6	TRBD1	few	TRBJ2-6	CASSYTGAGANVLTF	TGTGCCAGCAGCTATACAGGGGCTGGGGCCAACGTCCTGACTTTC
TRBV7-3	NA	many	TRBJ2-2	CASSPRGAGELFF	TGTGCCAGCAGCCCTAGGGGGGCCGGGGAGCTGTTTTTT
TRBV12-3/TRBV12-4	NA	once	TRBJ1-5	CSSSFQNRHPQHF	TGTTCCAGCAGTTTCCAGAATAGGCATCCCCAGCATTTT
TRBV3-1	TRBD2	NA	TRBJ2-1	CASTPGLVPYNEQFF	TGTGCCAGCACCCCTGGACTAGTTCCCTACAATGAGCAGTTCTTC
TRBV5-6	NA	many	TRBJ1-3	CASSLVGDPNRNTIYF	TGTGCCAGCAGCTTGGTCGGCGACCCAAATAGAAACACCATATATTTT
TRBV5-1	NA	many	TRBJ2-2	CASSRRTENTGELFF	TGCGCCAGCAGCCGCCGGACAGAGAACACCGGGGAGCTGTTTTTT
TRBV6-5	NA	many	TRBJ1-1	CASSYRGNTEAFF	TGTGCCAGCAGTTACAGGGGGAACACTGAAGCTTTCTTT
TRBV5-1	NA	many	TRBJ2-1	CASRDRSYNEQFF	TGCGCCAGCAGGGATAGGTCCTACAATGAGCAGTTCTTC
TRBV19	NA	many	TRBJ2-3	CASSIPGIPDTQYF	TGTGCCAGTAGTATCCCGGGAATACCAGATACGCAGTATTTT
TRBV11-2	NA	many	TRBJ2-7	CASSLVDDYEQYF	TGTGCCAGCAGCTTGGTAGACGACTACGAGCAGTACTTC
TRBV20-1	NA	many	TRBJ1-6	CSARPGRGENSPLHF	TGCAGTGCTAGACCCGGGCGGGGAGAAAATTCACCCCTCCACTTT
TRBV4-2	NA	NA	TRBJ2-4	CASSLRAKNIQYF	TGTGCCAGCAGCCTACGGGCCAAAAACATTCAGTACTTC
TRBV4-1	NA	few	TRBJ2-5	CASSQDERSGETQYF	TGCGCCAGCAGCCAAGATGAGCGGTCTGGAGAGACCCAGTACTTC
TRBV7-9	NA	many	TRBJ2-2	CASSSGLYTGELFF	TGTGCCAGCAGCTCGGGATTGTACACCGGGGAGCTGTTTTTT
TRBV5-6	NA	many	TRBJ1-1	CASSLLWQEEAFF	TGTGCCAGCAGCTTGCTCTGGCAGGAAGAAGCTTTCTTT
TRBV7-8	NA	few	TRBJ1-5	CASSPANQPRHF	TGTGCCAGCAGCCCAGCGAATCAGCCCCGGCATTTT
TRBV5-1	TRBD2	many	TRBJ2-7	CASSFGLAGDYEQYF	TGCGCCAGCAGCTTCGGACTAGCGGGAGACTACGAGCAGTACTTC
TRBV28	NA	many	TRBJ1-1	CASSLGTMNTEAFF	TGTGCCAGCAGTTTGGGGACAATGAACACTGAAGCTTTCTTT
TRBV20-1	TRBD1	many	TRBJ1-1	CSALDRVSRSEAFF	TGCAGTGCTCTGGACAGGGTCAGTCGCTCTGAAGCTTTCTTT